What follows describes a single T cell receptor beta chain. The data are from a study of T cells in Graves' hyperthyroidism and ophthalmopathy. There were TCR beta CDR3 regions amplified from RNA transcripts. A first-round RT-PCR of the TCR CDR3 used the HTBI primer set. TCRdb re-derived calls from the multiplex PCR reads in MiXCR, one entry per CDR3 protein. The sample has around 300,000 distinct CDR3 sequences; roughly 15% are singletons. Subjects aged 18 to 65 presented with newly diagnosed hyperthyroidism of less than 2 months' duration. Not enrolled were patients with uncontrolled infection, other autoimmune disease, pregnancy or lactation. The PBMCs were taken from about 9.7 ml of fresh peripheral blood. V lost 6 bases and J 7 bases, leaving 4 bases between the germline ends. The CDR3 extends over 10 amino acids. The germline V gene has CDR1 LNHNV and CDR2 YYDKDF (reference sequence).

Material for sequencing was blood. The TCR sequence derives from a woman in her 50s with Graves' hyperthyroidism that later progressed to Graves' ophthalmopathy. This chain links TRBV15 with TRBJ1-5; D is ambiguous. The CDR3 spells CATSPQPQHF. The CDR3 coding sequence is TGTGCCACCAGTCCCCAGCCCCAGCATTTT.